The clone carrying this T cell receptor beta chain came up a few times. The antigen is unknown. The ends lost 1 base at V and 2 bases at J; junction bases unmatched: 3. The CDR3 covers 14 residues. Germline lookup yields CDR1 DFQATT and CDR2 SNEGSKA (reference sequence). The entry originates in a study of T-cell reconstitution after alpha-beta-depleted transplantation in children. Molecular barcoding with unique molecular identifiers was used for the TCRbeta library. TCRdb re-called the PCR reads with MiXCR, one entry per CDR3 protein. The sample comprises a few hundred thousand distinct CDR3 sequences, 20% to 30% of which are singletons, and about 5% rests with the top ten. Regarding the study as a whole: Alpha-beta T cells about two months after transplant reportedly derived from several hundred expanded graft clones. T-cell counts and diversity at one year post-transplant came mainly from newly produced T cells.

The chain joins TRBV20-1 to TRBJ2-7; 9 positions match TRBD2. The source of this sequence is a female patient aged 2-9 years who had a stem cell transplant for congenital amegakaryocytic thrombocytopenia, so the T cells may come from the graft donor. The sample in question was PBMCs, mostly from graft donor cells, obtained 360 days after TCRalphabeta/CD19-depleted stem cell transplant. CDR3 residues: CSARVPSGTYEQYF. The CDR3 DNA reads TGCAGTGCTAGAGTTCCTAGCGGGACCTACGAGCAGTACTTC.